The 10 T cell receptor beta chains below were found in one sample sequenced in a study of neurological immune-mediated disorders. One entry per CDR3 protein results from TCRdb running MiXCR on the 5' RACE reads. Of fewer than 85,000 distinct CDR3 sequences listed, 4% to 6% were seen once; the top ten hold 2% to 2.5%. The material sequenced was PBMCs. Receptor source: a woman in her 30s with multiple sclerosis.

This clonotype has ten or more counts. CDR3 amino acids: CASSSGTARVPADTQYF. Here the CDR3 DNA reads TGCGCCAGCAGCTCCGGGACAGCCCGGGTCCCCGCAGATACGCAGTATTTT. The chain carries TRBV5-1 and TRBJ2-3, with TRBD1 matching 7 bases. Germline V gene data show CDR1 as SGHRS and CDR2 as YFSETQ. V shed 3 bases, J shed 4 bases, and the junction held 14 bases outside the gene matches. This CDR3 comprises 17 residues.

This clonotype was seen ten or more times. Written as DNA, the CDR3 is TGCAGTGCTAGTATCGTCGCGCTCAATGAGCAGTTCTTC. Its protein is CSASIVALNEQFF. The V and J genes are TRBV20-1 and TRBJ2-1; D gene unclear. The CDR3 loop spans 13 amino acids. Germline assignment: CDR1 DFQATT and CDR2 SNEGSKA (reference sequence). Between the trimmed V and J ends, which lost 3 bases and 6 bases, there was a span of 12 bases.

A few counts support this clonotype. V gene TRBV11-2 combines with J gene TRBJ2-3; D unclear. V lost 2 bases and J lost 5, with 17 bases in between. Germline CDR1 SGHAT, CDR2 FQNNGV. The CDR3 is 16 amino acids. CDR3 nucleotide sequence: TGTGCCAGCAGCTTATATTCTACCACCACAATAGATACGCAGTATTTT. Protein sequence: CASSLYSTTTIDTQYF.

This clonotype was seen ten or more times. CDR3 region: CASSPQLRTNEKLFF. Written as DNA, the CDR3 is TGCGCCAGCAGCCCACAGCTACGGACTAATGAAAAACTGTTTTTT. This chain uses TRBV5-1 with TRBJ1-4; D is ambiguous. From germline, CDR1 is SGHRS and CDR2 YFSETQ. V dropped 4 bases and J dropped 2 bases, with 12 bases sitting between them. The CDR3 extends over 15 amino acids. Full variable domain (missing parts from reference TRBV5-1 and TRBJ1-4): KAGVTQTPRYLIKTRGQQVTLSCSPISGHRSVSWYQQTPGQGLQFLFEYFSETQRNKGNFPGRFSGRQFSNSRSEMNVSTLELGDSALYLCASSPQLRTNEKLFFGSGTQLSVL.

This clonotype was counted ten times or more. The chain recombines TRBV4-1 with TRBJ1-4; 7 positions match TRBD1. The CDR3 runs to 17 residues. Germline V gene lookup returns CDR1 MGHRA and CDR2 YSYEKL. Trimming took 2 bases from V and 8 from J; bases not matched to a gene: 14. The CDR3 nucleotides read TGCGCCAGCAGCCAAACGGGACAGCGGGAGTTGGGGGAAAAACTGTTTTTT. As protein: CASSQTGQRELGEKLFF.

At least ten counts were recorded for this clonotype. V usage is TRBV20-1 and J usage is TRBJ2-6, with D possibly matching TRBD1 (5 bases). CDR1 DFQATT and CDR2 SNEGSKA come from the germline V gene (reference sequence). The CDR3 runs to 15 residues. Trimming shortened V by 6 bases and J by 0 bases, and 12 bases separated the two germline ends. The CDR3 loop reads CSAKTGYSGANVLTF. As DNA, the CDR3 is TGCAGTGCAAAAACAGGCTACTCTGGGGCCAACGTCCTGACTTTC.

This clonotype showed up many times. J is TRBJ2-1 and V is TRBV20-1; 7 nucleotides align to TRBD2. Germline lookup yields CDR1 DFQATT and CDR2 SNEGSKA (reference sequence). V lost 8 bases, J lost 5 bases, and 18 bases stayed unmatched. This CDR3 is 16 amino acids long. The CDR3 sequence: CSCPNGGLNYNNEQFF. CDR3 nucleotides: TGCAGTTGTCCCAACGGGGGACTAAACTATAACAATGAGCAGTTCTTC.

The chain carries TRBV7-2 and TRBJ2-1; perhaps TRBD2 as D (5 bases). V was shortened by 2 bases and J by 0 bases, with 8 bases between the two germline ends. Germline V gene lookup returns CDR1 SGHTA and CDR2 FQGNSA. The CDR3 consists of 15 residues. CDR3 protein: CASSLTAGSYNEQFF. The CDR3 coding sequence is TGTGCCAGCAGCTTAACGGCGGGCTCCTACAATGAGCAGTTCTTC.

The rearrangement links TRBV5-5 to TRBJ2-7, with 13 bases identical to TRBD2. Looked up from germline, CDR1 is SGHKS and CDR2 is YYEKEE (reference sequence). V gave up 5 bases and J gave up 5 bases; unmatched junction bases: 7. This CDR3 is 15 amino acids long. CDR3: CASRVGLAGDNEQYF. As DNA, the CDR3 is TGTGCCAGCAGGGTCGGACTAGCGGGAGACAACGAGCAGTACTTC.

The V call is TRBV19, the J call TRBJ2-3, with D possibly being TRBD2 (5 bases). Germline-derived CDR1 and CDR2 are LNHDA and SQIVND (reference sequence). Trimming took 4 bases from V and 5 from J, leaving 19 bases between them. The CDR3 has 16 residues. CDR3 loop: CASSTSGLRRIDTQYF. The CDR3 DNA follows: TGTGCCAGTAGTACTTCAGGACTGCGACGGATAGATACGCAGTATTTT. Full variable domain (missing parts from reference TRBV19 and TRBJ2-3): DGGITQSPKYLFRKEGQNVTLSCEQNLNHDAMYWYRQDPGQGLRLIYYSQIVNDFQKGDIAEGYSVSREKKESFPLTVTSAQKNPTAFYLCASSTSGLRRIDTQYFGPGTRLTVL.